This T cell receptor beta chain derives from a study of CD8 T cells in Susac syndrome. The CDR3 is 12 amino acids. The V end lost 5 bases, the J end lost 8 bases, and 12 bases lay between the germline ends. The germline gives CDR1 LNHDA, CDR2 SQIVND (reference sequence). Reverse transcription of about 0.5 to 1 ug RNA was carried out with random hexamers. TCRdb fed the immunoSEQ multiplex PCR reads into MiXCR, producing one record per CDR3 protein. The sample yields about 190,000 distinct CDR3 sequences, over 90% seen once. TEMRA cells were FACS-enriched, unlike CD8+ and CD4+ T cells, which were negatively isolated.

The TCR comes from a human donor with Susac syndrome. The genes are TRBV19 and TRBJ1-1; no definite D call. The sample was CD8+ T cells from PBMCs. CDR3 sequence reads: CASSPDTIEAFF. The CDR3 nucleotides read TGTGCCAGTAGTCCTGACACAATCGAAGCTTTCTTT.